The entry below gives a single T cell receptor (beta chain) sequence along with its context. Its specificity is unknown. The protocol was immunoSEQ multiplex PCR, while the TCRdb copy is restricted to in-frame clones and leaves out a portion. The sample lists some 160,000 clones; about 83% were seen once. The sample is drawn from a study of T cell responses to AZD1222 COVID-19 vaccine. V dropped 2 bases and J dropped 4 bases, with 12 bases sitting between them. The CDR3 consists of 15 residues. Germline loops: CDR1 SGHNT, CDR2 YYREEE (reference sequence). General observations from the study: After the peak T cell response, and only then, were repertoires sampled. Spike regions recognized by vaccine-associated CD4 TCRs spanned the protein, led by 160-218 and 743-854.

The TCR was taken from an adult who received the AZD1222 COVID-19 vaccine. The V and J genes are TRBV5-4 and TRBJ2-2; tentatively, D is TRBD1 (6 bases). Here the sequenced sample was peripheral blood, taken 28 days after the second AZD1222 dose. The CDR3 nucleotides are TGTGCCAGCAGCTTCCAACAGGGCCTCACCGGGGAGCTGTTTTTT. This translates into CASSFQQGLTGELFF.